The clone carrying this T cell receptor (beta chain) has only one observation. The data are from a study of stem cell transplantation in POMP-related autoinflammatory disease. Study-level information: Defective thymoproteasomes were hypothesized to impair CD8+ T-cell positive selection.

Trimming shortened V by 0 bases and J by 3 bases, and 9 bases separated the two germline ends. This CDR3 comprises 15 residues. The germline V gene has CDR1 LGHNA and CDR2 YNFKEQ. Profiled with immunoSEQ multiplex PCR; TCRdb holds only in-frame clones, not every one. The sample consists of some 9,400 clones, around 79% of them appearing once. The sample was CD4+ T cells from PBMCs, taken after stem cell transplantation. This clonotype was obtained from a human patient with POMP-related autoinflammation and immune dysregulation (PRAID). Some T cells could come from the graft donor. This chain uses TRBV4-2 with TRBJ2-1; D is unclear. The chain's CDR3 is CASSQDQSLYNEQFF. The CDR3, as DNA: TGTGCCAGCAGCCAAGACCAATCGCTCTACAATGAGCAGTTCTTC.